This T cell receptor (beta chain) was sequenced in a study of regulatory T cells in long-lasting Graves disease. Study-level findings and limits: Reduced TCR diversity was observed in persistent Graves' patients versus newly diagnosed patients.

The CDR3 loop spans 14 amino acids. Trimming left V 5 bases short and J 0 bases short, with 11 bases between. The germline V gene encodes CDR1 LGHDT and CDR2 YNNKEL (reference sequence). Time point defined: newly diagnosed GD, antithyroid drugs for less than 3 months. Construction of the TCR library relied on RNA isolated from PBMCs. The authors built TCR beta libraries using iRepertoire HTBI primers and Arm-PCR of CDR3 regions. TCRdb reprocessed the multiplex PCR reads with MiXCR, giving one entry per CDR3 protein. The top ten hold 17% of the sample, which has over 350,000 distinct CDR3 sequences, approximately 14% seen once. This clonotype was seen more than once but under ten times. Its cognate antigen is unknown. The same specimen was also included in a second study, on T cells in Graves' hyperthyroidism and ophthalmopathy.

The sample in question was peripheral blood mononuclear cells (PBMCs), obtained at new diagnosis, from a patient treated with antithyroid drugs. The chain employs TRBV3-1 and TRBJ2-7; tentative D call: TRBD1 (5 bases). This receptor was identified in a woman between 45 and 65 years old with Graves disease. The CDR3 reads CASSGQGLSYEQYF. The CDR3 DNA follows: TGTGCCAGCAGCGGGCAGGGCCTCTCCTACGAGCAGTACTTC.